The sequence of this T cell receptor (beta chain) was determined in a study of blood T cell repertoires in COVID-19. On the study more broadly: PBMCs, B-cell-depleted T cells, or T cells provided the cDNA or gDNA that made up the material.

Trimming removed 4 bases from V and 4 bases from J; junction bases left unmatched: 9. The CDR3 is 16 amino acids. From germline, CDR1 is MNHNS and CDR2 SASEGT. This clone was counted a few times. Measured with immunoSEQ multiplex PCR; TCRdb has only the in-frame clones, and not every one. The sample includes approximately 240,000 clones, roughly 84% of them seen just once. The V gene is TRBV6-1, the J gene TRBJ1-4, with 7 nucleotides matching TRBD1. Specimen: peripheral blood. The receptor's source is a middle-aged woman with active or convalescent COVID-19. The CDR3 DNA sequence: TGTGCCAGCAGTGTGGAAACAGGGGCTGGTAATGAAAAACTGTTTTTT. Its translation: CASSVETGAGNEKLFF.